This T cell receptor (beta chain) was observed in a study of T cells after yellow fever vaccination. Study overall: When fractions had low cell numbers, they were prepared with SMART-Seq v4 Ultra Low Input.

This clonotype turned up a few times. Its antigen is not known. Study outcomes and limitations: Most primary-vaccination clones reappeared after the booster (about 95% CD4, roughly 90% CD8).

Trimming cost V 0 bases and J 4 bases, with 12 bases left between them. CDR3 size: 14 residues. Germline CDR1 DFQATT, CDR2 SNEGSKA (reference sequence). MiXCR was run by TCRdb on the 5' RACE reads, yielding one entry per CDR3 protein. The sample carries approximately 300,000 distinct CDR3 sequences, about 11% recorded once. The sequencing used CD4+ T cells sorted from PBMCs, collected 45 days after the yellow fever booster vaccination. The chain carries TRBV20-1 and TRBJ1-1; no clear D. This clonotype was sampled from a man younger than 30 who received the YFV17D yellow fever vaccine. The CDR3 nucleotides are TGCAGTGCTAGAGATCGTCTGACATCCACTGAAGCTTTCTTT. Encoded protein: CSARDRLTSTEAFF.